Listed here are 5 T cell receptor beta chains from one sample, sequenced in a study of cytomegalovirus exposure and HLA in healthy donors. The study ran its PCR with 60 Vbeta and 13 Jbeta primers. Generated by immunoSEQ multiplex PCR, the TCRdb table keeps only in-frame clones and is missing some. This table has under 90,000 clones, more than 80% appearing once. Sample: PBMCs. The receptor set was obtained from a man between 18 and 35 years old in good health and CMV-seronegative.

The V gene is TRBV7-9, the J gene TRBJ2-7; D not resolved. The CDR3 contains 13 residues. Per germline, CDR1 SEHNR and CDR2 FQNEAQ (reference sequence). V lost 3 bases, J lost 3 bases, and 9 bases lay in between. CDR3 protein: CASSFYYGYEQYF. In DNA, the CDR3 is TGTGCCAGCAGCTTTTATTACGGCTACGAGCAGTACTTC.

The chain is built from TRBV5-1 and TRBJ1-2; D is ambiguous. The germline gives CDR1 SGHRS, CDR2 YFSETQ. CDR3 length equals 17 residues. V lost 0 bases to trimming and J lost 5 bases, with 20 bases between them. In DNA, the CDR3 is TGCGCCAGCAGCTTGGCCTTTGGAGTGTCAACGGCTTATGGCTACACCTTC. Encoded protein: CASSLAFGVSTAYGYTF. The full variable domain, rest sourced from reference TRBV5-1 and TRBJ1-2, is KAGVTQTPRYLIKTRGQQVTLSCSPISGHRSVSWYQQTPGQGLQFLFEYFSETQRNKGNFPGRFSGRQFSNSRSEMNVSTLELGDSALYLCASSLAFGVSTAYGYTFGSGTRLTVV.

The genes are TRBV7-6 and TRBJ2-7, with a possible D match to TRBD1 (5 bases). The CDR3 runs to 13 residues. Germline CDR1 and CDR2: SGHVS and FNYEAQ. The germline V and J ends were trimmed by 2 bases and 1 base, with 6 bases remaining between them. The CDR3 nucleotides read TGTGCCAGCAGCTTATCAGGGTCCTACGAGCAGTACTTC. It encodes CASSLSGSYEQYF.

CDR3 protein: CASSLVTRDQAFF. CDR3 sequence (DNA): TGTGCCAGCAGCTTAGTGACTAGGGATCAGGCTTTCTTT. The chain joins TRBV7-2 to TRBJ1-1; D is uncertain. With 1 base removed from V and 11 bases from J, the gap between germline ends came to 14 bases. This CDR3 region has 13 residues. Germline V gene data show CDR1 as SGHTA and CDR2 as FQGNSA.

CDR3 sequence reads: CASSFSGVDTQYF. The CDR3 region has the DNA TGTGCCAGCAGTTTTTCGGGAGTGGATACGCAGTATTTT. The chain employs TRBV28 and TRBJ2-3; TRBD2 is a possible D gene (6 bases). Germline V gene sequence: CDR1 MDHEN, CDR2 SYDVKM. V was shortened by 3 bases and J by 6 bases, with 10 bases between the two germline ends. The CDR3 totals 13 residues.